This T cell receptor beta chain was captured in a study of response to subunit inactivated influenza vaccine. Study outcomes and limitations: The authors offered the suggestion that each seasonal influenza vaccination recruits few new T cells.

TCRdb fed the RT-PCR reads into MiXCR, producing one record per CDR3 protein. Of fewer than 550,000 distinct CDR3 sequences detected, around 25% appear once; the ten largest clones hold 1.9%. A word on this clonotype: The antigen remains unidentified.

The receptor was isolated from a man aged 50 or older who received an inactivated influenza vaccine. The sample consisted of CD4+ T cells sorted from PBMCs, taken approximately 5 days after vaccination.

CDR3 sequence reads: CSARLAGEQFF. As DNA, the CDR3 is TGCAGTGCTAGGCTAGCGGGGGAGCAGTTCTTC. The V call is TRBV20-1, the J call TRBJ2-1, with 9 bases that match TRBD2. The CDR3 sequence is 11 residues long. Germline values: CDR1 DFQATT, CDR2 SNEGSKA (reference sequence). V lost 3 bases, J lost 10 bases, and 1 base stayed unmatched.